This entry lists 31 T cell receptor beta chains sequenced from one sample in a study of CD8 T cells in ankylosing spondylitis. Their antigens are not known. Study results and caveats: Apparently characteristic of ankylosing spondylitis blood was a TCR beta motif (eight highly homologous variants).

MiXCR, applied by TCRdb to the 5' RACE reads, yields one record per CDR3 protein. The sample has about 800,000 distinct CDR3 sequences, about 10% seen once. Material: blood, either unsorted or a sorted T cell fraction (not recorded which). These receptors all stem from a male donor with ankylosing spondylitis.

The chain uses TRBV20-1 and TRBJ2-7, with 13 bases identical to TRBD2. Trimming cost V 5 bases and J 1 base; bases outside gene matches: 8. This CDR3 has 16 residues. The germline gives CDR1 DFQATT, CDR2 SNEGSKA (reference sequence). CDR3 coding DNA: TGCAGTGCTTTCGGGACTAGCGGGATAACTTCCTACGAGCAGTACTTC. Protein: CSAFGTSGITSYEQYF.

This clonotype was seen ten or more times. The chain links TRBV29-1 to TRBJ2-1; the D gene is possibly TRBD2 (6 bases). The CDR3 loop spans 15 amino acids. Per the germline V gene, CDR1 is SQVTM and CDR2 is ANQGSEA. V was clipped by 3 bases and J by 4 bases, with 16 bases between them. The CDR3 DNA follows: TGCAGCGTTGACTCCGGGACTCCGGGTTACAATGAGCAGTTCTTC. It encodes CSVDSGTPGYNEQFF.

This clonotype was observed a few times. The chain has TRBV6-5 and TRBJ1-2; 7 bases match TRBD1. The germline CDR1 and CDR2 sequences are MNHEY and SVGAGI. The CDR3 contains 14 residues. The ends lost 7 bases at V and 2 bases at J; junction bases unmatched: 7. The CDR3 DNA follows: TGTGCCAGCATTATACCGGGACAGAACTATGGCTACACCTTC. Its protein is CASIIPGQNYGYTF.

The CDR3 nucleotides read TGTGCCAGCAGTGAATTAGGGAGGACAGCTAGCACAGATACGCAGTATTTT. Translated: CASSELGRTASTDTQYF. The chain has TRBV2 and TRBJ2-3; D could derive from TRBD1 or TRBD2 (6 bases each). The ends were cut back, 2 bases at V and 0 bases at J, with 15 bases in the middle. This CDR3 is 17 amino acids long. From germline, CDR1 is SNHLY and CDR2 FYNNEI.

This clonotype was detected only a few times. V and J are TRBV9 and TRBJ2-1; tentative D call: TRBD2 (5 bases). V lost 0 bases and J lost 9, with 10 bases in between. This CDR3 contains 13 residues. The germline gives CDR1 SGDLS, CDR2 YYNGEE. The DNA of the CDR3 is TGTGCCAGCAGCGTAGAACGGGATACTGAGCAGTTCTTC. The encoded protein is CASSVERDTEQFF.

This sequence joins TRBV5-1 and TRBJ2-7; either TRBD1 or TRBD2 may fit D (5 bases each). Deletions cut 0 bases from V and 5 bases from J, with 15 bases between. Per germline, CDR1 SGHRS and CDR2 YFSETQ. CDR3 length equals 15 residues. The DNA of the CDR3 is TGCGCCAGCAGCTTGGGGGGCACGACTACTAACGAGCAGTACTTC. Translation: CASSLGGTTTNEQYF.

V is TRBV10-3 and J is TRBJ2-5; 11 bases are shared with TRBD2. The CDR3 is 14 residues long. Germline V gene sequence: CDR1 ENHRY, CDR2 SYGVKD. The trim removed 8 bases at V and 5 bases at J, leaving 7 bases unmatched. CDR3 sequence (DNA): TGTGCCATCGGGACTAGCGGTGGGGGGGAGACCCAGTACTTC. This translates into CAIGTSGGGETQYF.

V usage is TRBV6-6 and J usage is TRBJ2-1; 10 bases map to TRBD1. V trimming: 4 bases; J trimming: 15 bases; junction bases outside the gene matches: 9. CDR3 length: 13 residues. Per the germline V gene, CDR1 is MNHNY and CDR2 is SVGAGI (reference sequence). CDR3 sequence (DNA): TGTGCCAGCAGTTGGGACAGGGGTTCTATAGGGTTCTTC. Encoded protein: CASSWDRGSIGFF.

This clonotype was seen a few times. This rearrangement joins TRBV6-5 to TRBJ2-7; TRBD2 agrees at 7 bases. J was trimmed by 6 bases and V by 1 base; bases with no gene match: 6. The germline V gene has CDR1 MNHEY and CDR2 SVGAGI. The CDR3 is 14 amino acids. As DNA, the CDR3 is TGTGCCAGCAGTTACTACGGCGGGGGATCCGAGCAGTACTTC. Translating it yields CASSYYGGGSEQYF.

This clonotype occurred many times. This CDR3 reads CASSQDPPSTDTQYF. CDR3 sequence (DNA): TGTGCCAGCAGCCAAGATCCTCCTAGCACAGATACGCAGTATTTT. The chain carries TRBV4-2 and TRBJ2-3; D gene ambiguous. Germline V gives CDR1 LGHNA, CDR2 YNFKEQ. V was trimmed by 0 bases and J by 0 bases, leaving 7 bases between them. This CDR3 is built from 15 residues.

This clonotype was detected a few times. The V and J genes are TRBV29-1 and TRBJ2-7; 11 nucleotides line up with TRBD2. The CDR3 covers 15 residues. Trimming removed 5 bases from V and 7 bases from J; junction bases left unmatched: 13. CDR1 and CDR2 (germline): SQVTM, ANQGSEA. The CDR3 reads CSVRFPGLAAGEQYF. The CDR3 bases are TGCAGCGTTAGATTTCCGGGACTAGCGGCAGGAGAGCAGTACTTC.

This clonotype was found many times. The chain joins TRBV4-3 to TRBJ2-7, with 11 bases matching TRBD1. V lost 1 base to trimming and J lost 3 bases; unmatched junction nucleotides: 2. This CDR3 spans 15 amino acids. CDR1 is LGHNA and CDR2 is YSLEER in the germline V gene. The CDR3 loop reads CASSQAGQGDYEQYF. As DNA, the CDR3 is TGCGCCAGCAGCCAAGCGGGACAGGGGGACTACGAGCAGTACTTC.

The sample holds many counts of this clonotype. The rearrangement uses TRBV5-1 and TRBJ2-3; D perhaps matches TRBD2 (5 bases). The CDR3 is made up of 14 amino acids. V lost 3 bases and J 5 bases, leaving 13 bases between the germline ends. CDR1 and CDR2 from the germline V gene are SGHRS and YFSETQ. CDR3 sequence: CASSSRGFGDTQYF. CDR3 nucleotides: TGCGCCAGCAGCTCCAGAGGGTTCGGAGATACGCAGTATTTT.

This clonotype has at least ten counts. V usage is TRBV15 and J usage is TRBJ1-1, with no clear D. This CDR3 region has 13 residues. Germline values: CDR1 LNHNV, CDR2 YYDKDF (reference sequence). The ends were cut back, 0 bases at V and 4 bases at J, with 6 bases in the middle. The CDR3 bases are TGTGCCACCAGCAGAGACCCGACCACTGAAGCTTTCTTT. Its translation is CATSRDPTTEAFF.

A few counts support this clonotype. J is TRBJ2-1 and V is TRBV20-1; 8 positions agree with TRBD2. The CDR3 runs to 14 residues. With V trimmed by 8 bases and J by 4 bases, 10 bases remained unmatched. CDR1 is DFQATT and CDR2 is SNEGSKA in the germline V gene (reference sequence). The CDR3 loop is CSPSAGGFYNEQFF. The CDR3 DNA reads as TGCAGTCCCTCTGCGGGAGGATTTTACAATGAGCAGTTCTTC.

A few counts support this clonotype. V gene TRBV12-3 or TRBV12-4 combines with J gene TRBJ1-1; D possibly corresponds to TRBD1 (5 bases). The CDR3 is 14 amino acids. V lost 2 bases to trimming and J lost 4 bases, with 11 bases between them. The CDR3 DNA reads TGTGCCAGCAGTTTATTGGGCAGGGCCACTGAAGCTTTCTTT. It encodes CASSLLGRATEAFF.

This clonotype was observed a few times. CDR3 sequence: CSARNWGGYGYTF. The CDR3 nucleotides read TGCAGTGCTAGAAACTGGGGAGGCTATGGCTACACCTTC. This chain connects TRBV20-1 to TRBJ1-2; no clear D gene. Deletions cut 2 bases from V and 4 bases from J, with 11 bases between. The germline V gene has CDR1 DFQATT and CDR2 SNEGSKA (reference sequence). This CDR3 has 13 amino acids.

V gene TRBV6-5 combines with J gene TRBJ2-5; TRBD1 is a possible D gene (5 bases). With 2 bases removed from V and 2 bases from J, the gap between germline ends came to 9 bases. The CDR3 extends over 14 amino acids. From germline, CDR1 is MNHEY and CDR2 SVGAGI. The CDR3 reads CASSYNRGQETQYF. Here the CDR3 DNA reads TGTGCCAGCAGTTACAATAGGGGTCAAGAGACCCAGTACTTC.

In its sample, this clonotype was seen many times. The rearrangement links TRBV20-1 to TRBJ2-4; 11 nucleotides line up with TRBD2. V lost 0 bases and J lost 8; bases outside the gene matches: 3. This CDR3 is 14 amino acids long. Germline V gene lookup returns CDR1 DFQATT and CDR2 SNEGSKA (reference sequence). The CDR3 sequence is CSARDETSGDIQYF. The CDR3 coding sequence is TGCAGTGCTAGAGATGAGACTAGCGGGGACATTCAGTACTTC.

This clonotype was observed many times. The V call is TRBV6-5, the J call TRBJ2-3, with D unclear. V was pared by 0 bases and J by 4 bases, with 11 bases between. Germline V gives CDR1 MNHEY, CDR2 SVGAGI. The CDR3 has 15 residues. CDR3 DNA: TGTGCCAGCAGTTACTCGATTGGGCTCCCAGATACGCAGTATTTT. The encoded protein is CASSYSIGLPDTQYF.

V is TRBV20-1 and J is TRBJ1-5; the D gene is possibly TRBD1 (6 bases). The V and J ends lost 1 base and 9 bases respectively, with 16 bases between them. The germline CDR1 and CDR2 sequences are DFQATT and SNEGSKA (reference sequence). The CDR3 has 14 residues. The CDR3 region has the DNA TGCAGTGCTAGAGGGGACAACAGCCTGCGGCCCCAGCATTTT. Amino acids: CSARGDNSLRPQHF.

The chain has TRBV6-1 and TRBJ2-1; 9 bases are a match to TRBD1. Germline lookup yields CDR1 MNHNS and CDR2 SASEGT. The CDR3 is 16 residues long. V lost 6 bases, J lost 5 bases, and 11 bases stayed unmatched. The chain's CDR3 is CASRVPPGTGNNEQFF. The CDR3 DNA is TGTGCCAGCAGAGTTCCTCCCGGGACAGGGAACAATGAGCAGTTCTTC.

V usage is TRBV20-1 and J usage is TRBJ2-3, with 7 bases identical to TRBD2. This CDR3 contains 16 residues. Germline CDR1 is DFQATT and CDR2 is SNEGSKA (reference sequence). J was trimmed by 2 bases and V by 5 bases; bases with no gene match: 13. The CDR3 sequence: CSALRSVGGSTDTQYF. The DNA of the CDR3 is TGCAGTGCTCTCCGATCTGTCGGGGGGTCCACAGATACGCAGTATTTT.

This clonotype was recorded a few times. The V and J genes are TRBV11-3 and TRBJ2-1; TRBD2 matches at 12 bases. This CDR3 is 17 amino acids long. Trimming at V came to 0 bases and at J to 5 bases, leaving 5 bases not matched to a gene. Germline V gene data show CDR1 as SGHNT and CDR2 as YENEEA. Written as DNA, the CDR3 is TGTGCCAGCAGCTTAGATCCAGGACTAGCGGGAAACAATGAGCAGTTCTTC. Its translation: CASSLDPGLAGNNEQFF.

This clonotype was recorded many times. The chain recombines TRBV10-3 with TRBJ2-7; 9 bases are shared with TRBD1. After removal of 5 bases from V and 4 bases from J, the junction contained 12 bases not matched to a gene. The CDR3 is 16 residues long. The V gene's germline CDR1 is ENHRY and CDR2 SYGVKD. CDR3 sequence reads: CAISPNVDRGMYEQYF. As DNA, the CDR3 is TGTGCCATCAGTCCAAATGTCGACAGGGGGATGTACGAGCAGTACTTC.

This clonotype was found a few times. The genes are TRBV10-3 and TRBJ1-1; perhaps TRBD1 as D (5 bases). Trimming stripped 3 bases from V and 0 bases from J, with 8 bases between. Looked up from germline, CDR1 is ENHRY and CDR2 is SYGVKD. The CDR3 spans 14 residues. CDR3 sequence: CAISDGALNTEAFF. DNA for the CDR3: TGTGCCATCAGTGATGGGGCCTTGAACACTGAAGCTTTCTTT.

This clonotype has ten or more counts. The chain combines TRBV29-1 with TRBJ2-3; no reliable D call. The CDR3 totals 13 residues. V dropped 2 bases and J dropped 2 bases, with 8 bases sitting between them. Germline CDR1 and CDR2: SQVTM and ANQGSEA. DNA for the CDR3: TGCAGCGTTGAATTGAAGTACACAGATACGCAGTATTTT. Its protein is CSVELKYTDTQYF.

This chain joins TRBV20-1 and TRBJ2-5, with 11 nucleotides matching TRBD2. There are 16 residues in the CDR3. Per the germline V gene, CDR1 is DFQATT and CDR2 is SNEGSKA (reference sequence). The V gene end was trimmed by 2 bases and the J gene end by 4 bases; junction bases not matched to a gene: 9. The CDR3: CSARPVTSGSTETQYF. The CDR3 DNA follows: TGCAGTGCTAGACCCGTCACTAGCGGGAGTACAGAGACCCAGTACTTC.

This clonotype has only a few counts. J is TRBJ2-3 and V is TRBV20-1; 13 bases match TRBD2. CDR3 length: 15 residues. The ends lost 5 bases at V and 5 bases at J; junction bases unmatched: 7. The germline V gene encodes CDR1 DFQATT and CDR2 SNEGSKA (reference sequence). CDR3 amino acids: CSAATSGRVKDTQYF. CDR3 nucleotides: TGCAGTGCTGCTACTAGCGGGAGGGTGAAAGATACGCAGTATTTT.

The CDR3 DNA is TGTGCCAGCAGCTTCCGTAGACAGGGGGCCGATGGCTACACCTTC. It specifies CASSFRRQGADGYTF. This rearrangement joins TRBV7-2 to TRBJ1-2; 10 bases align to TRBD1. The CDR3 loop spans 15 amino acids. CDR1 and CDR2 (germline): SGHTA, FQGNSA. The trim removed 3 bases at V and 6 bases at J, leaving 7 bases unmatched.

This clonotype has a single count. The chain recombines TRBV24-1 with TRBJ2-1; D ambiguous. The V and J ends lost 1 base and 10 bases respectively, with 13 bases between them. The CDR3 runs to 14 residues. Looked up from germline, CDR1 is KGHDR and CDR2 is SFDVKD. The CDR3 sequence is CATSDFSGLNEQFF. The CDR3 DNA is TGTGCCACCAGTGATTTTAGTGGTTTGAACGAGCAGTTCTTC.